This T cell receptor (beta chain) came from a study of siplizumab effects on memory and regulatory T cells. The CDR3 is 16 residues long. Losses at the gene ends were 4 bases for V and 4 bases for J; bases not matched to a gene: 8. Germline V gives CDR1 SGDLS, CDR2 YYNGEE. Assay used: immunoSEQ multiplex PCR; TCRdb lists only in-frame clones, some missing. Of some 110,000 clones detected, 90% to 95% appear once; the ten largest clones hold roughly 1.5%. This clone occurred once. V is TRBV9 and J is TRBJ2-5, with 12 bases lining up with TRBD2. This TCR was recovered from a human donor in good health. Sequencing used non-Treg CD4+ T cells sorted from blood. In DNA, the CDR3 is TGTGCCAGCAGCTCCTCGACTAGCGGGAGAGGAGAGACCCAGTACTTC. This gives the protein CASSSSTSGRGETQYF.